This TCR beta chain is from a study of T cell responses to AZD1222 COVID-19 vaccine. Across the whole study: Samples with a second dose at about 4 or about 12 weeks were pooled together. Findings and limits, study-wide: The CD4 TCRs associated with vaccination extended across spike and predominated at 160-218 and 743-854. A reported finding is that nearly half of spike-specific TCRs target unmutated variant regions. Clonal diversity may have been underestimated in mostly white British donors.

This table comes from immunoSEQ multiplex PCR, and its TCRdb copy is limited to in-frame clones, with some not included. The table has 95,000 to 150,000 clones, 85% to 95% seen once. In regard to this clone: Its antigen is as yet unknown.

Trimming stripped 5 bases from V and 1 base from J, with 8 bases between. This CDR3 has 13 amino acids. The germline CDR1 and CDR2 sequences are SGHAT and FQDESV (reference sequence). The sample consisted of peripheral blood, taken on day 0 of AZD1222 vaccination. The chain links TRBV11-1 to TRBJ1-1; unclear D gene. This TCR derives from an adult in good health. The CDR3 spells CASSVHKNTEAFF. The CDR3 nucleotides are TGTGCCAGCAGCGTCCATAAGAACACTGAAGCTTTCTTT.